Listed here are 26 T cell receptor beta chains from one sample, sequenced in a study of somatic mutations in cytotoxic T cells in rheumatoid arthritis. Some clones are missing from TCRdb's copy, which holds only in-frame ones; the method was immunoSEQ multiplex PCR. The sample has around 20,000 clones, about two thirds seen once; the top ten hold under 20%. The source material was CD8+ T cells sorted from blood. The receptor source for this set is an adult with rheumatoid arthritis.

V and J are TRBV15 and TRBJ2-1; no definite D call. The CDR3 covers 12 residues. Germline CDR1 reads LNHNV; CDR2 reads YYDKDF (reference sequence). The V gene lost 4 bases and the J gene lost 5 bases, with 6 bases spanning the gap. In DNA, the CDR3 is TGTGCCACCAGCACTTTGAACAATGAGCAGTTCTTC. Translation: CATSTLNNEQFF.

This chain connects TRBV27 to TRBJ2-3; D gene ambiguous. The CDR3 runs 13 residues. V was clipped by 4 bases and J by 1 base, with 6 bases between them. In germline, CDR1 is MNHEY, CDR2 SMNVEV (reference sequence). Here the CDR3 reads CASSYARTDTQYF. The CDR3 DNA sequence: TGTGCCAGCAGTTATGCCCGCACAGATACGCAGTATTTT.

This rearrangement joins TRBV4-3 to TRBJ1-1, with 7 nucleotides matching TRBD1. The germline gives CDR1 LGHNA, CDR2 YSLEER. V lost 4 bases and J lost 3; bases outside the gene matches: 5. The CDR3 spans 14 residues. CDR3 in amino acids: CASSRTGVDTEAFF. The CDR3 DNA is TGCGCCAGCAGCCGCACAGGGGTCGACACTGAAGCTTTCTTT.

This clone was seen a handful of times. V usage is TRBV13 and J usage is TRBJ2-5, with D possibly matching TRBD2 (6 bases). The germline CDR1 and CDR2 sequences are PRHDT and FYEKMQ (reference sequence). Trimming cost V 2 bases and J 5 bases, with 12 bases left between them. The CDR3 consists of 14 residues. The CDR3 DNA is TGTGCCAGCAGCTTAAAGACTAGTTATGAGACCCAGTACTTC. This gives the protein CASSLKTSYETQYF.

The chain combines TRBV11-3 with TRBJ2-7; D is perhaps TRBD1 (5 bases). CDR1 is SGHNT, CDR2 YENEEA, per germline. Trimming left V 1 base short and J 5 bases short, with 12 bases between. The CDR3 is 14 residues long. This CDR3 reads CASSLGQGFHEQYF. The CDR3, as DNA: TGTGCCAGCAGCTTAGGTCAGGGCTTCCACGAGCAGTACTTC.

This CDR3 is CASSLPGADYGYTF. The CDR3 region has the DNA TGTGCCAGCAGCTTACCAGGGGCTGACTATGGCTACACCTTC. V and J are TRBV7-9 and TRBJ1-2; tentative D call: TRBD1 (6 bases). In germline, CDR1 is SEHNR, CDR2 FQNEAQ (reference sequence). The CDR3 is 14 amino acids. Trimming left V 2 bases short and J 3 bases short, with 10 bases between.

The chain recombines TRBV4-1 with TRBJ2-6; 10 bases map to TRBD2. V was clipped by 0 bases and J by 0 bases; unmatched bases: 11. The CDR3 covers 21 residues. Per germline, CDR1 MGHRA and CDR2 YSYEKL. This CDR3 reads CASSQDPSGGGISSGANVLTF. Here the CDR3 DNA reads TGCGCCAGCAGCCAAGATCCTAGCGGGGGAGGGATTAGCTCTGGGGCCAACGTCCTGACTTTC.

This clone showed up just a few times. The chain has TRBV4-2 and TRBJ1-1; no firm D call. The CDR3 totals 12 residues. Germline CDR1 reads LGHNA; CDR2 reads YNFKEQ. V was cut by 3 bases and J by 5 bases, with 7 bases left in between. CDR3 nucleotide sequence: TGTGCCAGCAGCCACGGGGATACTGAAGCTTTCTTT. Residues: CASSHGDTEAFF.

J is TRBJ2-5 and V is TRBV5-6; 10 bases fit TRBD2. Looked up from germline, CDR1 is SGHDT and CDR2 is YYEEEE. Trimming at V came to 4 bases and at J to 2 bases, leaving 8 bases not matched to a gene. The CDR3 extends over 16 amino acids. The DNA of the CDR3 is TGTGCCAGCAGCCAATACCGGGGACTAGCGCAAGAGACCCAGTACTTC. This encodes CASSQYRGLAQETQYF. Full variable domain (outside the CDR3, taken from reference TRBV5-6 and TRBJ2-5): DAGVTQSPTHLIKTRGQQVTLRCSPKSGHDTVSWYQQALGQGPQFIFQYYEEEERQRGNFPDRFSGHQFPNYSSELNVNALLLGDSALYLCASSQYRGLAQETQYFGPGTRLLVL.

This chain uses TRBV5-1 with TRBJ1-1; D is uncertain. The CDR3 covers 14 residues. V was shortened by 0 bases and J by 1 base, with 7 bases between the two germline ends. Germline-derived CDR1 and CDR2 are SGHRS and YFSETQ. Here the CDR3 DNA reads TGCGCCAGCAGCTTGGGGGAGCGGAACACTGAAGCTTTCTTT. The encoded protein is CASSLGERNTEAFF.

The rearrangement uses TRBV7-9 and TRBJ1-4, with a weak D call TRBD1 (6 bases). There are 17 residues in the CDR3. CDR1 is SEHNR, CDR2 FQNEAQ, per germline (reference sequence). V was shortened by 3 bases and J by 3 bases, with 17 bases between the two germline ends. The CDR3 DNA follows: TGTGCCAGCAGCTTGAGGAGGACAGTTACCGCTAATGAAAAACTGTTTTTT. Translated, it gives CASSLRRTVTANEKLFF.

CDR3 nucleotides: TGTGCCAGCACCCAAAGTCGGGACAGGAGCTCCTACGAGCAGTACTTC. Protein: CASTQSRDRSSYEQYF. The V call is TRBV7-8, the J call TRBJ2-7, with 8 nucleotides matching TRBD1. This CDR3 is built from 16 residues. The trim removed 7 bases at V and 0 bases at J, leaving 11 bases unmatched. Looked up from germline, CDR1 is SGHVS and CDR2 is FQNEAQ.

This rearrangement joins TRBV5-6 to TRBJ1-1; no reliable D call. The CDR3 is made up of 12 amino acids. Germline CDR1 reads SGHDT; CDR2 reads YYEEEE. With 2 bases removed from V and 7 bases from J, the gap between germline ends came to 9 bases. DNA of the CDR3: TGTGCCAGCAGCTTTACAGAAAATGAAGCTTTCTTT. Translation: CASSFTENEAFF.

This chain links TRBV5-1 with TRBJ2-7; 8 nucleotides agree with TRBD1. Germline lookup yields CDR1 SGHRS and CDR2 YFSETQ. The CDR3 consists of 13 residues. V was clipped by 3 bases and J by 5 bases; unmatched bases: 4. In DNA form, the CDR3 reads TGCGCCAGCAGCTGGACAGGGTCGGACGAGCAGTACTTC. Translated: CASSWTGSDEQYF.

The V call is TRBV19, the J call TRBJ2-5; possible D gene TRBD2, 6 bases. The V end was cut by 9 bases, the J end by 3 bases, with 14 bases between. CDR1 LNHDA and CDR2 SQIVND come from the germline V gene (reference sequence). This CDR3 comprises 13 residues. The CDR3 region is CASNYGGEETQYF. The DNA for the CDR3 is TGTGCCAGCAACTACGGAGGGGAAGAGACCCAGTACTTC.

In this sample, this clone turned up a few times. The chain combines TRBV11-2 with TRBJ1-3, with D possibly matching TRBD1 (6 bases). Germline CDR1 reads SGHAT; CDR2 reads FQNNGV. The CDR3 covers 14 residues. Trimming pared 5 bases from V and 1 base from J, leaving 9 bases between. The CDR3 DNA follows: TGTGCCAGCAGCCTGGACAGTTCTGGAAACACCATATATTTT. The encoded protein is CASSLDSSGNTIYF.

This rearrangement joins TRBV6-5 to TRBJ2-5; D may be TRBD2 (6 bases). This CDR3 contains 14 residues. V was trimmed by 0 bases and J by 5 bases, leaving 10 bases between them. The V gene's germline CDR1 is MNHEY and CDR2 SVGAGI. The CDR3 sequence: CASSYSIGGETQYF. The CDR3 DNA sequence: TGTGCCAGCAGTTACTCGATTGGGGGGGAGACCCAGTACTTC.

The chain combines TRBV20-1 with TRBJ1-4, with D unresolved. V was clipped by 4 bases and J by 4 bases, with 4 bases between them. The CDR3 sequence is 11 residues long. CDR1 is DFQATT, CDR2 SNEGSKA, per germline (reference sequence). CDR3: CSAILNEKLFF. The CDR3 DNA reads as TGCAGTGCTATCCTTAATGAAAAACTGTTTTTT.

The chain carries TRBV6-5 and TRBJ1-4; TRBD1 aligns across 7 bases. V lost 5 bases, J lost 7 bases, and 7 bases stayed unmatched. The CDR3 contains 14 residues. Germline V lookup: CDR1 MNHEY, CDR2 SVGAGI. This CDR3 reads CASSRQGFGEKLFF. In DNA form, the CDR3 reads TGTGCCAGCAGTCGACAGGGCTTCGGTGAAAAACTGTTTTTT.

This clone was detected once. V is TRBV19 and J is TRBJ1-2, with D unresolved. The CDR3 loop spans 14 amino acids. Germline assignment: CDR1 LNHDA and CDR2 SQIVND (reference sequence). Between the trimmed V and J ends, which lost 3 bases and 3 bases, there was a span of 11 bases. The CDR3 DNA sequence: TGTGCCAGTAGTATCTCTCGACACGACTATGGCTACACCTTC. Protein: CASSISRHDYGYTF.

The V call is TRBV7-2, the J call TRBJ1-1, with D possibly matching TRBD1 (5 bases). The germline CDR1 and CDR2 sequences are SGHTA and FQGNSA. There are 14 residues in the CDR3. Deletions cut 4 bases from V and 1 base from J, with 10 bases between. The chain's CDR3 is CASSSGPANTEAFF. CDR3 nucleotides: TGTGCCAGCAGCTCGGGACCGGCGAACACTGAAGCTTTCTTT.

This chain connects TRBV7-2 to TRBJ1-2; TRBD1 aligns across 11 bases. The CDR3 spans 13 residues. Unmatched junction bases numbered 5, after V lost 6 bases and J lost 8 bases. From germline, CDR1 is SGHTA and CDR2 FQGNSA. In DNA, the CDR3 is TGTGCCAGCAGTCCGGACAGGGGGCAGGGCTACACCTTC. Amino acid sequence: CASSPDRGQGYTF.

The V gene is TRBV11-2, the J gene TRBJ2-1; no clear D gene. The CDR3 loop spans 12 amino acids. V shed 1 base and J shed 10 bases, with 8 bases lying between them. From germline, CDR1 is SGHAT and CDR2 FQNNGV. The CDR3 protein is CASSLVGVEQFF. The CDR3 coding sequence is TGTGCCAGCAGCTTAGTTGGGGTGGAGCAGTTCTTC.

V is TRBV4-1 and J is TRBJ2-3; no clear D. Germline assignment: CDR1 MGHRA and CDR2 YSYEKL. With 4 bases removed from V and 0 bases from J, the gap between germline ends came to 8 bases. There are 14 residues in the CDR3. The CDR3 loop reads CASSPAASTDTQYF. CDR3 DNA: TGCGCCAGCAGCCCAGCCGCTAGCACAGATACGCAGTATTTT.

The chain employs TRBV7-6 and TRBJ2-3, with 7 positions matching TRBD2. Germline V CDR1 and CDR2: SGHVS, FNYEAQ. The CDR3 totals 16 residues. The V gene end was trimmed by 5 bases and the J gene end by 2 bases; junction bases not matched to a gene: 10. CDR3 protein: CASSARWGGNTDTQYF. The CDR3 DNA is TGTGCCAGCAGCGCGAGGTGGGGGGGGAACACAGATACGCAGTATTTT.

The chain carries TRBV5-8 and TRBJ2-1; 7 bases fit TRBD1. Germline assignment: CDR1 SGHTS and CDR2 YDEGEE. With 0 bases clipped from V and 4 bases from J, the junction kept 4 bases outside the gene matches. This CDR3 is 15 amino acids long. CDR3 region: CASSLEQGDYNEQFF. CDR3 DNA: TGTGCCAGCAGCTTGGAGCAGGGGGATTACAATGAGCAGTTCTTC.